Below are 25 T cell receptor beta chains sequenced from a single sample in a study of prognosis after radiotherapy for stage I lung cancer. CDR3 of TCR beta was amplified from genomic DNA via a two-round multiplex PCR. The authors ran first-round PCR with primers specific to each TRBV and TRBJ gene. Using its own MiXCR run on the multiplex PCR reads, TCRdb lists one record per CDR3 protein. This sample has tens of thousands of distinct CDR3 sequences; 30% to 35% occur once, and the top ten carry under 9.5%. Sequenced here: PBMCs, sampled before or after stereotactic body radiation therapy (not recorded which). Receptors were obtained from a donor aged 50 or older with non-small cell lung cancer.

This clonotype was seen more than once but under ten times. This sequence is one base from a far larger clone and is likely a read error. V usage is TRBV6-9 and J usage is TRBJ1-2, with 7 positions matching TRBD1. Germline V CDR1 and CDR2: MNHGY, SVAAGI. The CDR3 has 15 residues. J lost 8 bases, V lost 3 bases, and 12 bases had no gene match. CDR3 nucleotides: TGTGCCAGCAGTTACGAGGGACAGTGGTTGTTCGGCTACACCTTC. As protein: CASSYEGQWLFGYTF.

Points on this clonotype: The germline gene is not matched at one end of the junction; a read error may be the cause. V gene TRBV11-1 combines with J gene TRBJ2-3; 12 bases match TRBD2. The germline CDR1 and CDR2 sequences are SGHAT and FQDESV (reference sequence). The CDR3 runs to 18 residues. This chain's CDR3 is CVSSSPTSGGLSTDTQYF. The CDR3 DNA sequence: TGTGTCAGCAGCTCTCCGACTAGCGGGGGCCTTAGCACAGATACGCAGTATTTT.

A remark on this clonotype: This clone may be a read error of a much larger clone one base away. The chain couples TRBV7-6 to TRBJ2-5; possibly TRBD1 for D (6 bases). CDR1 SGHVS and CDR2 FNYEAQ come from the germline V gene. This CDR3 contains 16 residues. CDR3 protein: CASSLRSGQGQETQHF. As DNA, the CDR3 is TGTGCCAGCAGCTTAAGATCGGGACAAGGCCAAGAGACCCAGCACTTC.

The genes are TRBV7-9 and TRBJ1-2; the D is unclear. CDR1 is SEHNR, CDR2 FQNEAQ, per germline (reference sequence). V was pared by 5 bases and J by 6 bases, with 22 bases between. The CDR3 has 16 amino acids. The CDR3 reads CASSRRPHPGGHGYTF. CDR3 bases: TGTGCCAGCAGCCGCAGACCACACCCCGGCGGCCATGGCTACACCTTC.

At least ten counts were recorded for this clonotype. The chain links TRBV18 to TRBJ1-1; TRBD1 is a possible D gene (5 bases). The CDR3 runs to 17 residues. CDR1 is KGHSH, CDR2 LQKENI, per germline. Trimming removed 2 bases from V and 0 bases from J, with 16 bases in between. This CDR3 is CASSPSGTVRMNTEAFF. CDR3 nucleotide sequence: TGTGCCAGCTCACCATCCGGGACCGTTCGGATGAACACTGAAGCTTTCTTT. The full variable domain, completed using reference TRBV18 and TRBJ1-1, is NAGVMQNPRHLVRRRGQEARLRCSPMKGHSHVYWYRQLPEEGLKFMVYLQKENIIDESGMPKERFSAEFPKEGPSILRIQQVVRGDSAAYFCASSPSGTVRMNTEAFFGQGTRLTVV.

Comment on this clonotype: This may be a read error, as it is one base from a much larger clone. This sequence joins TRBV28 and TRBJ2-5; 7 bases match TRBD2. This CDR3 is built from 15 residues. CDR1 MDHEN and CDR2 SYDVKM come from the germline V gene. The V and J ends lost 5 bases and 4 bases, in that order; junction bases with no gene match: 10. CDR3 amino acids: CASSPLTSFGETQYF. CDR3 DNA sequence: TGTGCCAGCAGTCCCCTGACTAGCTTTGGAGAGACCCAGTACTTC.

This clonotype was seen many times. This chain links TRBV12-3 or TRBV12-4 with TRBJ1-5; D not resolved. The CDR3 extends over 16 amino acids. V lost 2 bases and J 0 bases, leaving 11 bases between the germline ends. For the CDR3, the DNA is TGTGCCAGCAGTTTATCCCCCCTAGATAGCAATCAGCCCCAGCATTTT. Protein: CASSLSPLDSNQPQHF.

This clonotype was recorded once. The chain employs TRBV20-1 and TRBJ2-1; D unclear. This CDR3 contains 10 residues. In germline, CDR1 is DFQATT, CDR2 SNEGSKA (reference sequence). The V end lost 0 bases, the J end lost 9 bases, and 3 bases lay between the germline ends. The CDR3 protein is CSARDIEQFF. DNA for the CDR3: TGCAGTGCTAGAGATATTGAGCAGTTCTTC.

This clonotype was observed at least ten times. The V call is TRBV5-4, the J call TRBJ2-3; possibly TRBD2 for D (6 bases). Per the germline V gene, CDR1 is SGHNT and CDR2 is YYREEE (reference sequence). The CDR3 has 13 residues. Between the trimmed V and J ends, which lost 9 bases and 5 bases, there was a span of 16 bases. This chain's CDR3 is CAIYPGGVDTQYF. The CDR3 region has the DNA TGTGCCATCTACCCTGGAGGGGTAGATACGCAGTATTTT. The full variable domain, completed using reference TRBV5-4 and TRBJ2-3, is ETGVTQSPTHLIKTRGQQVTLRCSSQSGHNTVSWYQQALGQGPQFIFQYYREEENGRGNFPPRFSGLQFPNYSSELNVNALELDDSALYLCAIYPGGVDTQYFGPGTRLTVL.

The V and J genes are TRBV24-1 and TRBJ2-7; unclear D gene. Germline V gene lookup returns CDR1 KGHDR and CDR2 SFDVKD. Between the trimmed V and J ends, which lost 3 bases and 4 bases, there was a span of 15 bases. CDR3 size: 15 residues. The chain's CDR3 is CATSDPGTPPYEQYF. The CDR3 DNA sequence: TGTGCCACCAGTGATCCCGGTACACCTCCTTACGAGCAGTACTTC.

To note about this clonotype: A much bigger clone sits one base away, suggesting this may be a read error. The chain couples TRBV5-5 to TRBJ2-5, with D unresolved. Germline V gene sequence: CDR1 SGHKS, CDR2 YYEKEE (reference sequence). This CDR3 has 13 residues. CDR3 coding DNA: TGTGCCAGCAGCTTGGCCGGGCAAGAGACCAAGTACTTC. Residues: CASSLAGQETKYF.

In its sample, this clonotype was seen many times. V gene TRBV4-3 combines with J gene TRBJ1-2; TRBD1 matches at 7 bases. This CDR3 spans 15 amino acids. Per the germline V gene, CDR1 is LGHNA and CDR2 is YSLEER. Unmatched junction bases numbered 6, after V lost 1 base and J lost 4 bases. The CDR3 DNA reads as TGCGCCAGCAGCCAAGGGCGACAGGGTCTCTATGGCTACACCTTC. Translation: CASSQGRQGLYGYTF.

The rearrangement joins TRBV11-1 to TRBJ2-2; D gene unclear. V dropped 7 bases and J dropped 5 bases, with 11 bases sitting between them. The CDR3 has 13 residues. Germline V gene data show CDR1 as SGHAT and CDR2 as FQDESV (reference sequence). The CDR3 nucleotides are TGTGCCAGCAACCAGATTGGTACCGGGGAGCTGTTTTTT. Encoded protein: CASNQIGTGELFF. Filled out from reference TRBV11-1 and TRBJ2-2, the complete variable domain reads EAEVAQSPRYKITEKSQAVAFWCDPISGHATLYWYRQILGQGPELLVQFQDESVVDDSQLPKDRFSAERLKGVDSTLKIQPAELGDSAMYLCASNQIGTGELFFGEGSRLTVL.

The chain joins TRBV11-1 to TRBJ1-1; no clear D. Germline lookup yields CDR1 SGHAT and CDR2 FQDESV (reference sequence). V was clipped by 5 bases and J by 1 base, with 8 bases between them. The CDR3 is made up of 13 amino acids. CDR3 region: CASSRTENTEAFF. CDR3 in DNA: TGTGCCAGCAGCCGTACAGAGAACACTGAAGCTTTCTTT.

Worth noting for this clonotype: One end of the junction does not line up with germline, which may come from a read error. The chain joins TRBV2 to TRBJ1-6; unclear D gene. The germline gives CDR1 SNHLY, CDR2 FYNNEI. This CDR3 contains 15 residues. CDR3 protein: CAISAEEGFCSPLHF. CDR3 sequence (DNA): TGTGCCATCAGTGCGGAGGAGGGCTTCTGCTCACCCCTCCACTTT.

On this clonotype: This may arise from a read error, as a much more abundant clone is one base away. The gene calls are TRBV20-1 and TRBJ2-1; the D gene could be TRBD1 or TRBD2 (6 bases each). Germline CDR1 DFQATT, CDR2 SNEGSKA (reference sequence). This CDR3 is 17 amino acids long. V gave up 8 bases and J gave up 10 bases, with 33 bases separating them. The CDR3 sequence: CSTTLASGSLGGREQFF. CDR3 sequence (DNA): TGCAGTACCACTCTAGCGTCCGGGAGTCTAGGGGGAAGGGAGCAGTTCTTC.

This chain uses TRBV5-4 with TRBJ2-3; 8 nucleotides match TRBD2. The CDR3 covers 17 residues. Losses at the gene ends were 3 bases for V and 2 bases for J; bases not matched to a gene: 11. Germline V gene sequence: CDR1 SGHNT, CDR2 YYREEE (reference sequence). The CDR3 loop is CASSSRQVRGATDTQYF. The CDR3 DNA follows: TGTGCCAGCAGCTCCAGACAGGTGCGGGGGGCCACAGATACGCAGTATTTT.

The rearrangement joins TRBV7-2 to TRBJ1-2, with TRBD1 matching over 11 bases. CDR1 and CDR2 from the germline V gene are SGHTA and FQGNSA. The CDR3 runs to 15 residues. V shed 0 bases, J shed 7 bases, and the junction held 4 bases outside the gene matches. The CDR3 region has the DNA TGTGCCAGCAGCTTAGCCGGACAGGGGGCGCGTGGCTACACCTTC. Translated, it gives CASSLAGQGARGYTF.

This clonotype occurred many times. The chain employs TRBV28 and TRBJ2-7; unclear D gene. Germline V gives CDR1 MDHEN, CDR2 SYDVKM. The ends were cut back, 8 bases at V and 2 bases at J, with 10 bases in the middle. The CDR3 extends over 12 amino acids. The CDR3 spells CASGVKPYEQYF. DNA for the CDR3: TGTGCCAGCGGGGTCAAACCCTACGAGCAGTACTTC.

CDR3 DNA sequence: TGTGCCAGCAGACCGGGACTAGCGGGAGATACGCAGTATTTT. Translation: CASRPGLAGDTQYF. The gene calls are TRBV2 and TRBJ2-3, with 12 bases aligning to TRBD2. CDR1 is SNHLY and CDR2 is FYNNEI in the germline V gene. This CDR3 region has 14 residues. Trimming cost V 6 bases and J 5 bases; bases outside gene matches: 3.

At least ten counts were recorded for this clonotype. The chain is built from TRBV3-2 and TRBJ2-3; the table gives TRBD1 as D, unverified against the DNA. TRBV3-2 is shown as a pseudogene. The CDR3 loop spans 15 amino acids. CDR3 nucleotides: TGTGCCAGCAGCCACCCAGGGGGGTACACAGATACGCAGTATTTT. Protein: CASSHPGGYTDTQYF.

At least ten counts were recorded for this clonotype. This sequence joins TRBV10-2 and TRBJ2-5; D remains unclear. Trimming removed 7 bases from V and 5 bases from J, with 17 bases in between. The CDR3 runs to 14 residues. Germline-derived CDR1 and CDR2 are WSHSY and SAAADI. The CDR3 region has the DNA TGCGCCAGCACCGAAGACTTCCCTCGGGAGACCCAGTACTTC. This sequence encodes CASTEDFPRETQYF.

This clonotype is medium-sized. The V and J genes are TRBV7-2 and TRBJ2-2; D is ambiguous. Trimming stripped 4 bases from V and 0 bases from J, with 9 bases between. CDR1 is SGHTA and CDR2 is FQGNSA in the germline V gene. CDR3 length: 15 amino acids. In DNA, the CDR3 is TGTGCCAGCAGCTGGGGTAGCCCGAACACCGGGGAGCTGTTTTTT. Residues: CASSWGSPNTGELFF. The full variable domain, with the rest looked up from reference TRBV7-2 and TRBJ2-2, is GAGVSQSPSNKVTEKGKDVELRCDPISGHTALYWYRQSLGQGLEFLIYFQGNSAPDKSGLPSDRFSAERTGGSVSTLTIQRTQQEDSAVYLCASSWGSPNTGELFFGEGSRLTVL.

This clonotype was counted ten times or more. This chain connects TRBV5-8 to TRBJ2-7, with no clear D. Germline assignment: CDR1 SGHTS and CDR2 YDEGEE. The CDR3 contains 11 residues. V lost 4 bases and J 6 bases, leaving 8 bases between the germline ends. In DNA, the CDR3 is TGTGCCAGCAGCCGCAAAGCCGAGCAGTACTTC. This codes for CASSRKAEQYF.

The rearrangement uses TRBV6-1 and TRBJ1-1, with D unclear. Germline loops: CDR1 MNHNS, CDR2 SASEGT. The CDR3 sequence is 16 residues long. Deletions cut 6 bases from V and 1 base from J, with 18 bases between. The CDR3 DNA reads TGTGCCAGCAGCGCCGGGCCTCGTTATGGGAACACTGAAGCTTTCTTT. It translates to CASSAGPRYGNTEAFF.